The text below deals with one TCR beta chain. As yet, its antigen is unknown. This record comes from a study of cytomegalovirus exposure and HLA in healthy donors. Primers: 60 Vbeta forward and 13 Jbeta reverse. Using immunoSEQ multiplex PCR, the repertoire was profiled, and TCRdb retains in-frame clones only, with some absent. This table has around 180,000 clones, about four fifths appearing once. Notes on the study in general: Later examination showed HLA-associated TCR beta chains had greater clonal expansion than equally common others. Later work found most CMV-associated TCR beta chains apparently HLA-restricted.

This CDR3 comprises 13 residues. The germline V gene encodes CDR1 MDHEN and CDR2 SYDVKM. V was pared by 2 bases and J by 4 bases, with 9 bases between. Sample: PBMCs. The source is a man aged 30 to 39 in good health and CMV-seropositive. The chain uses TRBV28 and TRBJ2-7; D unresolved. CDR3 in amino acids: CASSLLPGYEQYF. The CDR3, as DNA: TGTGCCAGCAGTTTACTTCCAGGATACGAGCAGTACTTC. The full variable domain, with the rest looked up from reference TRBV28 and TRBJ2-7, is DVKVTQSSRYLVKRTGEKVFLECVQDMDHENMFWYRQDPGLGLRLIYFSYDVKMKEKGDIPEGYSVSREKKERFSLILESASTNQTSMYLCASSLLPGYEQYFGPGTRLTVT.